These 13 T cell receptor beta chains came from one sample sequenced in a study of CD8 T cells in Susac syndrome. Random hexamers served to reverse transcribe roughly 0.5 to 1 ug RNA. TCRdb re-called the immunoSEQ multiplex PCR reads with MiXCR, one entry per CDR3 protein. The top ten hold about 0.11% of the sample, which has some 300,000 distinct CDR3 sequences, roughly 85% seen once. Sequenced sample: CD8+ T cells from PBMCs. Receptor source: a human donor with multiple sclerosis.

The chain links TRBV29-1 to TRBJ2-3, with a tentative D call TRBD1 (6 bases). CDR3 size: 16 residues. Germline loops: CDR1 SQVTM, CDR2 ANQGSEA. V gave up 0 bases and J gave up 4 bases, with 17 bases separating them. The CDR3 region has the DNA TGCAGCGTTGAAGATCCCCCACAGGGAGCCCCAGATACGCAGTATTTT. Its protein is CSVEDPPQGAPDTQYF.

V usage is TRBV2 and J usage is TRBJ2-7, with 7 bases matching TRBD1. The CDR3 runs to 12 residues. V dropped 5 bases and J dropped 5; count of bases not matched to a gene: 3. CDR1 and CDR2 (germline): SNHLY, FYNNEI. The CDR3 nucleotides are TGTGCCAGCAGTATCACAGGGGACGAGCAGTACTTC. It translates to CASSITGDEQYF. The full variable domain, its missing parts supplied by reference TRBV2 and TRBJ2-7, is EPEVTQTPSHQVTQMGQEVILRCVPISNHLYFYWYRQILGQKVEFLVSFYNNEISEKSEIFDDQFSVERPDGSNFTLKIRSTKLEDSAMYFCASSITGDEQYFGPGTRLTVT.

The chain uses TRBV27 and TRBJ2-7, with 9 bases lining up with TRBD2. V shed 4 bases, J shed 3 bases, and the junction held 10 bases outside the gene matches. Germline V gene sequence: CDR1 MNHEY, CDR2 SMNVEV (reference sequence). CDR3 length: 16 amino acids. Written as DNA, the CDR3 is TGTGCCAGCAGTTCCCCCCGGGCTAGCGGGATCTACGAGCAGTACTTC. This translates into CASSSPRASGIYEQYF.

The gene calls are TRBV5-6 and TRBJ1-2; TRBD1 aligns across 7 bases. Trimming took 0 bases from V and 7 from J; bases not matched to a gene: 6. Germline-derived CDR1 and CDR2 are SGHDT and YYEEEE. The CDR3 runs 14 residues. DNA for the CDR3: TGTGCCAGCAGCTTGGGGGACAGTCGTGGTGGCTACACCTTC. It specifies CASSLGDSRGGYTF.

The chain is built from TRBV10-3 and TRBJ2-1, with TRBD2 as a possible D gene (5 bases). Deletions cut 0 bases from V and 4 bases from J, with 16 bases between. This CDR3 comprises 17 residues. From germline, CDR1 is ENHRY and CDR2 SYGVKD. The CDR3 DNA reads TGTGCCATCAGTGAGTCGGCTAGCTATGAATCTTACAATGAGCAGTTCTTC. It specifies CAISESASYESYNEQFF.

The rearrangement uses TRBV11-1 and TRBJ2-3; 14 nucleotides agree with TRBD2. The CDR3 runs to 15 residues. The V gene end was trimmed by 4 bases and the J gene end by 7 bases; junction bases not matched to a gene: 4. Germline V gene sequence: CDR1 SGHAT, CDR2 FQDESV (reference sequence). The DNA for the CDR3 is TGTGCCAGCAGCTCGACTAGCGGGAGGGCCTATACGCAGTATTTT. Amino acids: CASSSTSGRAYTQYF. The whole variable domain, filled in from reference TRBV11-1 and TRBJ2-3, reads EAEVAQSPRYKITEKSQAVAFWCDPISGHATLYWYRQILGQGPELLVQFQDESVVDDSQLPKDRFSAERLKGVDSTLKIQPAELGDSAMYLCASSSTSGRAYTQYFGPGTRLTVL.

V and J are TRBV27 and TRBJ2-7; TRBD1 agrees at 10 bases. In germline, CDR1 is MNHEY, CDR2 SMNVEV (reference sequence). J gave up 6 bases and V 10 bases, and 12 bases lay outside the gene matches. CDR3 size: 14 residues. The CDR3 DNA follows: TGTGCCACCACGCCACGGGACAGGGGTGGCGAGCAGTACTTC. Residues: CATTPRDRGGEQYF.

The chain has TRBV19 and TRBJ2-1; D is unresolved. This CDR3 spans 13 amino acids. From germline, CDR1 is LNHDA and CDR2 SQIVND (reference sequence). V lost 6 bases and J lost 4, with 10 bases in between. The CDR3 region is CASRAVGYNEQFF. The CDR3 DNA reads TGTGCCAGTAGGGCGGTCGGATACAATGAGCAGTTCTTC.

The J gene is TRBJ2-7, the V gene TRBV12-3 or TRBV12-4; D possibly corresponds to TRBD1 (5 bases). The ends were cut back, 6 bases at V and 5 bases at J, with 11 bases in the middle. This CDR3 contains 12 residues. The DNA of the CDR3 is TGTGCCAGCAGAGCAGGGTCCCACGAGCAGTACTTC. Its translation is CASRAGSHEQYF.

The rearrangement joins TRBV4-1 to TRBJ1-2; unclear D gene. From germline, CDR1 is MGHRA and CDR2 YSYEKL. V was clipped by 0 bases and J by 5 bases, with 10 bases between them. The CDR3 covers 14 residues. The CDR3 bases are TGCGCCAGCAGCCAAGAGGACGTGGGATATGGCTACACCTTC. Protein sequence: CASSQEDVGYGYTF.

The rearrangement joins TRBV5-6 to TRBJ1-1; no reliable D call. The germline gives CDR1 SGHDT, CDR2 YYEEEE. Trimming cost V 3 bases and J 8 bases, with 23 bases left between them. CDR3 length: 16 residues. DNA for the CDR3: TGTGCCAGCAGCTCGGACTTCTTATCCCAAACGGAAGAAGCTTTCTTT. Translation: CASSSDFLSQTEEAFF. The full variable domain, rest sourced from reference TRBV5-6 and TRBJ1-1, is DAGVTQSPTHLIKTRGQQVTLRCSPKSGHDTVSWYQQALGQGPQFIFQYYEEEERQRGNFPDRFSGHQFPNYSSELNVNALLLGDSALYLCASSSDFLSQTEEAFFGQGTRLTVV.

This chain connects TRBV5-1 to TRBJ2-2, with 8 bases identical to TRBD1. J was trimmed by 2 bases and V by 2 bases; bases with no gene match: 5. The germline V gene has CDR1 SGHRS and CDR2 YFSETQ. The CDR3 is 16 amino acids. This CDR3 is CASSLYRGANTGELFF. DNA of the CDR3: TGCGCCAGCAGCTTATACAGGGGGGCCAACACCGGGGAGCTGTTTTTT. Full variable domain (missing parts from reference TRBV5-1 and TRBJ2-2): KAGVTQTPRYLIKTRGQQVTLSCSPISGHRSVSWYQQTPGQGLQFLFEYFSETQRNKGNFPGRFSGRQFSNSRSEMNVSTLELGDSALYLCASSLYRGANTGELFFGEGSRLTVL.

V gene TRBV13 combines with J gene TRBJ1-2; D not resolved. The CDR3 sequence is 13 residues long. Trimming shortened V by 5 bases and J by 3 bases, and 10 bases separated the two germline ends. Germline values: CDR1 PRHDT, CDR2 FYEKMQ (reference sequence). This CDR3 reads CASSRTPDYGYTF. DNA for the CDR3: TGTGCCAGCAGCCGGACTCCCGACTATGGCTACACCTTC.